What follows are 3 T cell receptor beta chains derived from one specimen sequenced in a study of PD-1 blockade in classical Hodgkin lymphoma. TCRdb's table, derived via immunoSEQ multiplex PCR, lists solely in-frame clones and lacks some. There are some 58,000 clones in the sample; more than 80% occur only once, and 10% lies in the top ten. Time point defined: cycle 4 day 1 (C4D1), after more than 5 weeks of nivolumab. Relapse after autologous stem cell transplantation occurred in every patient, and brentuximab vedotin exposure varied. This specimen consisted of peripheral blood mononuclear cells (PBMCs), obtained before the fourth cycle of nivolumab. These receptors all come from a human donor with classical Hodgkin lymphoma.

V is TRBV5-1 and J is TRBJ2-5; D is undetermined. The germline V and J ends were trimmed by 0 bases and 8 bases, with 8 bases remaining between them. There are 12 residues in the CDR3. Germline-derived CDR1 and CDR2 are SGHRS and YFSETQ. The CDR3 reads CASSLEASTQYF. The CDR3, as DNA: TGCGCCAGCAGCTTGGAGGCTTCTACCCAGTACTTC.

The J gene is TRBJ2-7, the V gene TRBV7-9, with D unresolved. Germline V lookup: CDR1 SEHNR, CDR2 FQNEAQ (reference sequence). The CDR3 extends over 17 amino acids. Trimming took off 3 bases at V and 3 bases at J, with 21 bases between the two ends. The CDR3 coding sequence is TGTGCCAGCAGCTTCCCTGGAGTCGGAAAAGGCTTCTACGAGCAGTACTTC. It translates to CASSFPGVGKGFYEQYF.

The chain recombines TRBV7-2 with TRBJ1-2; no reliable D call. V lost 7 bases and J 1 base, leaving 10 bases between the germline ends. CDR3 length: 13 residues. Looked up from germline, CDR1 is SGHTA and CDR2 is FQGNSA. For the CDR3, the DNA is TGTGCCAGCAACCTACGGAATAACTATGGCTACACCTTC. Encoded protein: CASNLRNNYGYTF. The variable domain in full, completed from reference TRBV7-2 and TRBJ1-2, reads GAGVSQSPSNKVTEKGKDVELRCDPISGHTALYWYRQSLGQGLEFLIYFQGNSAPDKSGLPSDRFSAERTGGSVSTLTIQRTQQEDSAVYLCASNLRNNYGYTFGSGTRLTVV.